The 5 T cell receptor beta chains below come from one sample, sequenced in a study of Graves' ophthalmopathy and Graves' hyperthyroidism. CDR3 regions of TCR beta were amplified from RNA transcripts. First-round RT-PCR employed HTBI primers, with a second-round multiplex PCR after it. From the multiplex PCR reads, TCRdb called clonotypes with MiXCR, one entry per CDR3 protein. The sample yields about 500,000 distinct CDR3 sequences, roughly 39% seen once. Material for sequencing was peripheral blood or thyroid tissue (not recorded which). These receptors all stem from an adult man with Graves' hyperthyroidism.

The chain carries TRBV7-9 and TRBJ2-7; D gene unclear. Trimming took 6 bases from V and 4 from J, leaving 13 bases between them. Germline V CDR1 and CDR2: SEHNR, FQNEAQ (reference sequence). CDR3 size: 13 residues. The CDR3 sequence is CASRPATEYEQYF. In DNA, the CDR3 is TGTGCCAGCAGACCGGCGACCGAGTACGAGCAGTACTTC.

This rearrangement joins TRBV20-1 to TRBJ2-7; TRBD2 might be the D (5 bases). CDR1 and CDR2 from the germline V gene are DFQATT and SNEGSKA (reference sequence). The CDR3 sequence is 12 residues long. Trimming took 3 bases from V and 5 from J, leaving 11 bases between them. The CDR3 is CSARDAGDEQYF. The DNA for the CDR3 is TGCAGTGCTAGGGATGCGGGCGACGAGCAGTACTTC.

The chain joins TRBV9 to TRBJ1-2; 9 bases fit TRBD1. CDR1 is SGDLS, CDR2 YYNGEE, per germline. The CDR3 contains 16 residues. The V and J ends lost 3 bases and 8 bases, in that order; junction bases with no gene match: 14. The CDR3 is CASSARDRANLGGYTF. CDR3 coding DNA: TGTGCCAGCAGCGCACGGGACAGGGCGAATTTGGGAGGCTACACCTTC. The full variable domain, its missing parts supplied by reference TRBV9 and TRBJ1-2, is DSGVTQTPKHLITATGQRVTLRCSPRSGDLSVYWYQQSLDQGLQFLIQYYNGEERAKGNILERFSAQQFPDLHSELNLSSLELGDSALYFCASSARDRANLGGYTFGSGTRLTVV.

This clonotype was detected many times. The chain recombines TRBV2 with TRBJ2-2; 7 bases line up with TRBD1. The germline V gene has CDR1 SNHLY and CDR2 FYNNEI. Germline trimming cut 6 bases from V and 1 base from J; bases unmatched to any gene: 5. CDR3 length equals 15 residues. Here the CDR3 reads CASRATGLNTGELFF. CDR3 coding DNA: TGTGCCAGCAGAGCGACAGGGCTGAACACCGGGGAGCTGTTTTTT.

This clonotype was observed at least ten times. This chain uses TRBV20-1 with TRBJ2-2; TRBD2 matches 13 bases. Germline CDR1 is DFQATT and CDR2 is SNEGSKA (reference sequence). Losses at the gene ends were 3 bases for V and 7 bases for J; bases not matched to a gene: 8. CDR3 length equals 16 residues. The CDR3 region is CSASWTSGRIGGELFF. The CDR3, as DNA: TGCAGTGCTAGTTGGACTAGCGGGAGAATTGGCGGGGAGCTGTTTTTT.